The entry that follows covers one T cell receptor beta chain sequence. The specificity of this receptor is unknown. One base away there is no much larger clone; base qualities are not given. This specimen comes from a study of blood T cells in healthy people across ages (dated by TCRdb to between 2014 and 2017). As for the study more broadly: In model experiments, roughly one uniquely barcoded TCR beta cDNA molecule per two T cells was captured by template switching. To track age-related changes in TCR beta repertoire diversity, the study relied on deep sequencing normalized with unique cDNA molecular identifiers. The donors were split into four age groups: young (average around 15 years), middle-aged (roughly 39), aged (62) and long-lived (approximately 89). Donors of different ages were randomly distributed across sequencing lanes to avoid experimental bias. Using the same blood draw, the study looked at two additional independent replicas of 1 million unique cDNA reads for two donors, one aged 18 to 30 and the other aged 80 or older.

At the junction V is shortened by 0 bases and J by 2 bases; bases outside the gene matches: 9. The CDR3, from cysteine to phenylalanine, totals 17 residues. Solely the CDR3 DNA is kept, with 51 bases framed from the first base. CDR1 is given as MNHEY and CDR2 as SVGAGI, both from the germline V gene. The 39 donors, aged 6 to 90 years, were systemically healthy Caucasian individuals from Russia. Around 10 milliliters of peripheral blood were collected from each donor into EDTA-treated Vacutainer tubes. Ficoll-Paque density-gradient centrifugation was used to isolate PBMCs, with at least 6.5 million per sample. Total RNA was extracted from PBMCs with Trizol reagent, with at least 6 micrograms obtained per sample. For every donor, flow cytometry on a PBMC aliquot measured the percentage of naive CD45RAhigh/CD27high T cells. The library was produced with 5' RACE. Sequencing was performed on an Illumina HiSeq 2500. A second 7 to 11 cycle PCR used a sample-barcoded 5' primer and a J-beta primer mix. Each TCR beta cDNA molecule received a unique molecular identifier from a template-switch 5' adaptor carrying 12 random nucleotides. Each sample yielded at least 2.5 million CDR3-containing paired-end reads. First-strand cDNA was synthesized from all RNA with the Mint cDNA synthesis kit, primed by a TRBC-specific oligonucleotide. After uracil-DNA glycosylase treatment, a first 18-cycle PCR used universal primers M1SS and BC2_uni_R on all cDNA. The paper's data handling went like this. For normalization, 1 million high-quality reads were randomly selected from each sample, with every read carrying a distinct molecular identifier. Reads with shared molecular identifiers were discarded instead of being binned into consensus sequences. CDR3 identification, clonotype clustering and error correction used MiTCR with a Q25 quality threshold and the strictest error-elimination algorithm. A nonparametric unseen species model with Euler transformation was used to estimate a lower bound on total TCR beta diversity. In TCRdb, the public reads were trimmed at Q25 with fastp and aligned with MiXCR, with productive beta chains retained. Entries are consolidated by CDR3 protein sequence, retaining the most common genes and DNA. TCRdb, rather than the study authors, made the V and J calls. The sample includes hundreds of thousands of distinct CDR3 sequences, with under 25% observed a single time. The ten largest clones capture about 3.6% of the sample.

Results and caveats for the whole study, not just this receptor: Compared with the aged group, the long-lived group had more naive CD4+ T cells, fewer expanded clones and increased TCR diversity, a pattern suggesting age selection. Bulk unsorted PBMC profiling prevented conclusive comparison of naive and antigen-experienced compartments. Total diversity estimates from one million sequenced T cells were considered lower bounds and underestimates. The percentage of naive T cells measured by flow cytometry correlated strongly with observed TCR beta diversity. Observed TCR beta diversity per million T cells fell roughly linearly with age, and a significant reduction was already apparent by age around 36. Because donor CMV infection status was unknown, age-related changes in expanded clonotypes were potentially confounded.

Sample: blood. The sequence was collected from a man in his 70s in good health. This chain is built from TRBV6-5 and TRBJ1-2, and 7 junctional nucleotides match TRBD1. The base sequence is TGTGCCAGCAGTTACTCCCCCGGGACAGAAAAAAACTATGGCTACACCTTC. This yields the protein CASSYSPGTEKNYGYTF.